The 19 T cell receptor beta chains presented below share a single source sample, sequenced in a study of cytomegalovirus exposure and HLA in healthy donors (dated by TCRdb to about 2017). Receptor libraries were prepared by the immunoSEQ multiplex PCR assay. For the multiplex PCR, a mixture combining 60 forward primers for TCR Vbeta segments and 13 reverse primers for TCR Jbeta segments was used. The table was pulled from immuneACCESS by TCRdb, which kept in-frame rearrangements only. Such tables lose some clones; where checked, under half of the loss comes from unresolved V genes, and the rest has no known cause. This sample's listing comprises about 170,000 clones. The ten most abundant clones make up roughly 0.83% of the sample. The sample taken for sequencing was PBMCs. These receptors were taken from a young woman in good health and CMV-seropositive.

The rearrangement links TRBV4-3 to TRBJ2-2; no definite D call. The V gene's germline CDR1 is LGHNA and CDR2 YSLEER. This CDR3 region has 14 residues. Trimming cost V 0 bases and J 4 bases, with 6 bases left between them. CDR3 in DNA: TGCGCCAGCAGCCAAGATTGGAGCACCGGGGAGCTGTTTTTT. Its translation is CASSQDWSTGELFF.

DNA for the CDR3: TGCGCCAGCAGCCAATGGCATAACCGGGACAGGGACAATCAGCCCCAGCATTTT. This translates into CASSQWHNRDRDNQPQHF. This chain links TRBV4-1 with TRBJ1-5; 9 nucleotides line up with TRBD1. Germline assignment: CDR1 MGHRA and CDR2 YSYEKL. The V and J ends lost 2 bases and 3 bases, in that order; junction bases with no gene match: 11. The CDR3 length is 18 residues.

The rearrangement links TRBV7-9 to TRBJ2-1; D is unresolved. The CDR3 length is 15 residues. V dropped 2 bases and J dropped 5 bases, with 13 bases sitting between them. CDR1 is SEHNR and CDR2 is FQNEAQ in the germline V gene (reference sequence). In DNA, the CDR3 is TGTGCCAGCAGCTTACAAGTGGCGGCGAACAATGAGCAGTTCTTC. Its protein is CASSLQVAANNEQFF. Full variable domain (outside the CDR3, taken from reference TRBV7-9 and TRBJ2-1): DTGVSQNPRHKITKRGQNVTFRCDPISEHNRLYWYRQTLGQGPEFLTYFQNEAQLEKSRLLSDRFSAERPKGSFSTLEIQRTEQGDSAMYLCASSLQVAANNEQFFGPGTRLTVL.

The CDR3 region is CASSSPSGTQDTGELFF. For the CDR3, the DNA is TGCGCCAGCAGCTCCCCTTCCGGGACTCAAGACACCGGGGAGCTGTTTTTT. The rearrangement joins TRBV5-1 to TRBJ2-2; possible D gene TRBD2, 6 bases. The CDR3 runs 17 residues. Germline V gene data show CDR1 as SGHRS and CDR2 as YFSETQ. The germline V and J ends were trimmed by 3 bases and 3 bases, with 18 bases remaining between them.

The V gene is TRBV5-1, the J gene TRBJ2-1; 10 positions match TRBD2. The CDR3 has 15 amino acids. Germline V CDR1 and CDR2: SGHRS, YFSETQ. With V trimmed by 1 base and J by 5 bases, 3 bases remained unmatched. The CDR3 region is CASSLQLAGNNEQFF. CDR3 DNA sequence: TGCGCCAGCAGCTTGCAACTAGCGGGGAACAATGAGCAGTTCTTC.

This chain links TRBV7-6 with TRBJ2-1; 9 bases match TRBD2. Per germline, CDR1 SGHVS and CDR2 FNYEAQ. The CDR3 has 14 residues. V trimming: 11 bases; J trimming: 10 bases; junction bases outside the gene matches: 15. The CDR3 coding sequence is TGTGCCTCCGCAAACGGGCTAGCGGGGAGAGAGCAGTTCTTC. Amino acids: CASANGLAGREQFF. Using reference TRBV7-6 and TRBJ2-1 for the parts outside the CDR3, the full variable domain is GAGVSQSPRYKVTKRGQDVALRCDPISGHVSLYWYRQALGQGPEFLTYFNYEAQQDKSGLPNDRFSAERPEGSISTLTIQRTEQRDSAMYRCASANGLAGREQFFGPGTRLTVL.

The chain employs TRBV6-1 and TRBJ2-7; 11 positions match TRBD2. This CDR3 has 17 residues. V trimming: 0 bases; J trimming: 3 bases; junction bases outside the gene matches: 7. Per the germline V gene, CDR1 is MNHNS and CDR2 is SASEGT. CDR3 DNA: TGTGCCAGCAGTGAAGCCTTTACTAGCGGGAGCCTCTACGAGCAGTACTTC. Encoded protein: CASSEAFTSGSLYEQYF.

The chain couples TRBV6-5 to TRBJ1-2; TRBD1 agrees at 8 bases. The CDR3 consists of 13 residues. The germline CDR1 and CDR2 sequences are MNHEY and SVGAGI. J gave up 7 bases and V 6 bases, and 7 bases lay outside the gene matches. CDR3 nucleotide sequence: TGTGCCAGCAGGACCGACAGGGGTGGTGGCTACACCTTC. This codes for CASRTDRGGGYTF.

This chain joins TRBV4-1 and TRBJ1-5; 9 positions agree with TRBD1. The CDR3 length is 16 residues. Germline lookup yields CDR1 MGHRA and CDR2 YSYEKL. Germline trimming cut 3 bases from V and 5 bases from J; bases unmatched to any gene: 8. CDR3 region: CASSQRPGQGDQPQHF. The CDR3 coding sequence is TGCGCCAGCAGCCAGCGTCCGGGACAGGGAGATCAGCCCCAGCATTTT.

The rearrangement uses TRBV5-6 and TRBJ1-5; 10 bases are shared with TRBD1. This CDR3 region has 16 residues. The V segment lost 3 bases and the J segment 7 bases; nucleotides outside the gene matches: 10. Germline lookup yields CDR1 SGHDT and CDR2 YYEEEE. The CDR3 nucleotides are TGTGCCAGCAGCTCGACACGACAGGGGGCAGGACAGCCCCAGCATTTT. As protein: CASSSTRQGAGQPQHF.

V is TRBV29-1 and J is TRBJ1-3, with D possibly TRBD1 on 6 matching bases. The CDR3 spans 13 residues. Germline loops: CDR1 SQVTM, CDR2 ANQGSEA. V was clipped by 5 bases and J by 2 bases, with 10 bases between them. In nucleotides, the CDR3 is TGCAGCGTTTCCAGGGGACCTGGAAACACCATATATTTT. Translation: CSVSRGPGNTIYF. The complete variable domain, with remaining parts taken from reference TRBV29-1 and TRBJ1-3, reads SAVISQKPSRDICQRGTSLTIQCQVDSQVTMMFWYRQQPGQSLTLIATANQGSEATYESGFVIDKFPISRPNLTFSTLTVSNMSPEDSSIYLCSVSRGPGNTIYFGEGSWLTVV.

The chain is built from TRBV7-9 and TRBJ2-2, with 8 bases identical to TRBD1. The CDR3 runs 15 residues. Looked up from germline, CDR1 is SEHNR and CDR2 is FQNEAQ (reference sequence). V lost 3 bases, J lost 5 bases, and 5 bases stayed unmatched. Here the CDR3 DNA reads TGTGCCAGCAGCTTGACAGGGGATGGTACCGGGGAGCTGTTTTTT. Its translation is CASSLTGDGTGELFF.

Here the CDR3 reads CASSIGTSGEDETQYF. The CDR3 DNA is TGCGCCAGCAGCATAGGGACTAGCGGGGAAGATGAGACCCAGTACTTC. The V and J genes are TRBV5-1 and TRBJ2-5; 13 bases are shared with TRBD2. The CDR3 consists of 16 residues. The V and J ends lost 4 bases and 5 bases, in that order; junction bases with no gene match: 8. Germline lookup yields CDR1 SGHRS and CDR2 YFSETQ.

V is TRBV4-2 and J is TRBJ2-7; 9 bases agree with TRBD1. The CDR3 spans 15 residues. Germline loops: CDR1 LGHNA, CDR2 YNFKEQ. V gave up 0 bases and J gave up 7 bases; unmatched junction bases: 7. The CDR3 here is CASSQDQGQGREQYF. CDR3 DNA sequence: TGTGCCAGCAGCCAAGATCAAGGACAGGGGCGAGAGCAGTACTTC.

The chain links TRBV29-1 to TRBJ2-5; perhaps TRBD1 as D (7 bases). V was pared by 5 bases and J by 5 bases, with 12 bases between. Germline V lookup: CDR1 SQVTM, CDR2 ANQGSEA. The CDR3 has 12 residues. CDR3 in amino acids: CSVRDSGETQYF. The DNA of the CDR3 is TGCAGCGTTAGGGACAGCGGGGAGACCCAGTACTTC.

This chain uses TRBV4-1 with TRBJ2-1, with D possibly being TRBD1 (5 bases). V was trimmed by 0 bases and J by 12 bases, leaving 12 bases between them. CDR3 length: 13 residues. Germline CDR1 MGHRA, CDR2 YSYEKL. The CDR3 sequence is CASSQDERTGQFF. CDR3 bases: TGCGCCAGCAGCCAAGATGAACGCACAGGGCAGTTCTTC.

This rearrangement joins TRBV7-9 to TRBJ1-4; tentative D call: TRBD1 (5 bases). CDR1 and CDR2 from the germline V gene are SEHNR and FQNEAQ (reference sequence). CDR3 length: 16 amino acids. The germline V and J ends were trimmed by 6 bases and 7 bases, with 21 bases remaining between them. The CDR3 DNA reads TGTGCCAGCAGACCCTCCGGGACGCTGGAGGGTGAAAAACTGTTTTTT. Translating it yields CASRPSGTLEGEKLFF. The full variable domain, in which reference TRBV7-9 and TRBJ1-4 provide the parts outside the CDR3, is DTGVSQNPRHKITKRGQNVTFRCDPISEHNRLYWYRQTLGQGPEFLTYFQNEAQLEKSRLLSDRFSAERPKGSFSTLEIQRTEQGDSAMYLCASRPSGTLEGEKLFFGSGTQLSVL.

The rearrangement links TRBV5-1 to TRBJ2-1; D may be TRBD2 (6 bases). This CDR3 is built from 14 residues. Per the germline V gene, CDR1 is SGHRS and CDR2 is YFSETQ. The V end was cut by 7 bases, the J end by 0 bases, with 11 bases between. The CDR3 DNA follows: TGCGCCAGCCGGGAGACCAACTCCTACAATGAGCAGTTCTTC. Protein product: CASRETNSYNEQFF.

A remark on this clone: Other DNA variants within this sample encode the same CDR3. The gene calls are TRBV2 and TRBJ1-1; a possible D gene is TRBD1 (6 bases). The CDR3 totals 13 residues. CDR1 and CDR2 from the germline V gene are SNHLY and FYNNEI. V was trimmed by 4 bases and J by 1 base, leaving 7 bases between them. The CDR3 loop reads CASSAQGNTEAFF. For the CDR3, the DNA is TGTGCCAGCAGTGCACAGGGGAACACTGAAGCTTTCTTT.